This T cell receptor beta chain comes out of a study of blood T cell repertoires in COVID-19 (dated by TCRdb to between 2020 and 2021). General notes on the study: Samples covering the acute and convalescent phases of COVID-19 were provided by collaborators in the United States, Italy and Spain. Samples were obtained from the ongoing ImmuneRACE study (first 160 participants) and from over 1,000 subjects provided by 6 global collaborators. HLA class I and class II types, where available, came from metadata supplied by the sample provider rather than from assay-based typing. The material from the prospective study consisted of cDNA or gDNA derived from T cells, B-cell-depleted T cells, or PBMCs. The repertoires were made available in a free public database intended to serve as a resource for research on the immune response to SARS-CoV-2. The dataset comprised deeply sampled blood TCRbeta repertoires from subjects exposed to, actively infected with, or recovered from COVID-19. The sample metadata nearly always contained a de-identified subject ID, COVID-19 status, age in years and sex. The paper's findings and limits, for the study overall: The quantity of clinical and demographic metadata differed by source and by participant and was supplied without curation.

TCRbeta CDR3 regions were amplified from genomic DNA using the immunoSEQ Assay, a bias-controlled multiplex PCR. From the authors' description of their analysis: The number of nucleated cells in each sample was estimated by amplification of reference gene primers within the assay. Sequence reads were collapsed and filtered to measure the absolute abundance of every unique TCRbeta CDR3 rearrangement. For each sample, productive Simpson clonality was calculated as the square root of Simpson's diversity index across productive rearrangements. TCRdb holds this immuneACCESS table with in-frame rearrangements only. Some clones are missing; in checked studies, unresolved V genes explain under half, and the rest has no known cause. V, J and clone size reflect that table, while D and trimming were determined from the DNA. The sample contains roughly 63,000 clones, 74% of them found a single time. 28% of the sample lies in the top ten.

This clone was counted between two and nine times. There is no known antigen for this receptor. Per-base quality was not reported, and no clone a single base away is much larger than it. The CDR3 has 12 amino acids, counting the end cysteine and phenylalanine. The sequence is cut down to CDR3 DNA, 36 bases in frame from base 1. The V and J ends are trimmed by 7 bases and 6 bases, leaving 11 bases between them. In the germline V gene, CDR1 corresponds to SNHLY and CDR2 to FYNNEI. The collaborating institutions used their own protocols to collect whole blood in K2EDTA tubes. For TCRbeta analysis, collaborators shipped samples as frozen whole blood, isolated PBMCs, or DNA extracted from either of those sample types.

The chain links TRBV2 with TRBJ2-3, with no D gene named confidently. This sequence originates from a woman older than 75 with acute or convalescent COVID-19. Sample: peripheral blood. The CDR3 region reads CASNIMADTQYF. The DNA sequence is given as TGTGCCAGCAACATTATGGCTGATACGCAGTATTTT.